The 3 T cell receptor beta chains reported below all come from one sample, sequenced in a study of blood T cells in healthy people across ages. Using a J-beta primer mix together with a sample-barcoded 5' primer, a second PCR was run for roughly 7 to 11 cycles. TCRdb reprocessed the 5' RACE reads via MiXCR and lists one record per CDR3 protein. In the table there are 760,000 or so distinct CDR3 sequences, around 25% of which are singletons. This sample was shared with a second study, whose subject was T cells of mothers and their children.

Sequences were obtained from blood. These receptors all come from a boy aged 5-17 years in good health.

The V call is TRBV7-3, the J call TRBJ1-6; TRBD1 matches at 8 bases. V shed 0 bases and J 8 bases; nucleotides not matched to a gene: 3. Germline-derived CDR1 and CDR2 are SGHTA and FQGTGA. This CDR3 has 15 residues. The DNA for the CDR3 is TGTGCCAGCAGCTTAACCGGACAGGGTCATTCACCCCTCCACTTT. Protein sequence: CASSLTGQGHSPLHF.

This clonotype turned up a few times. This chain's CDR3 is CASSPLDRGTGELFF. Written as DNA, the CDR3 is TGTGCCAGCAGCCCACTCGACAGGGGTACCGGGGAGCTGTTTTTT. The chain links TRBV7-8 to TRBJ2-2, with 8 bases fitting TRBD1. With V trimmed by 5 bases and J by 5 bases, 7 bases remained unmatched. Germline-derived CDR1 and CDR2 are SGHVS and FQNEAQ. The CDR3 length is 15 residues.

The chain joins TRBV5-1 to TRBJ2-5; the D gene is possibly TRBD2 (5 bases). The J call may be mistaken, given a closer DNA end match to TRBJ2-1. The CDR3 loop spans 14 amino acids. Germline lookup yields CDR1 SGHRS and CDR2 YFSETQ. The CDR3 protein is CASNMLDGGNEQFF. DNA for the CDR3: TGCGCCAGCAATATGCTGGACGGCGGGAATGAGCAGTTCTTC.